The present T cell receptor beta chain was sequenced within a study of T-cell memory formation after mild COVID-19 (dated by TCRdb to about 2021). Looking at the study overall: Most TCR sequence clusters were specific to one of the two donors. In a couple of donors, T-cell clones that expanded and contracted after mild COVID-19 were followed by sequencing TCRalpha and TCRbeta repertoires longitudinally. The cohort was made up of two young adult volunteers, one female and one male, who were previously healthy. Study-level results and caveats: SARS-CoV-2 specificity of the second-wave clones peaking on day 37 was not confirmed. The detection of some responding clones in pre-infection memory suggests that pre-existing cross-reactive memory T cells joined the SARS-CoV-2 response. The study covered only two mild cases, and larger cohorts including severe cases with pre-infection samples were considered necessary. Clones contracting from day 15 to 85 had balanced CD4/CD8 phenotypes, while a second wave expanding from day 15 to 37 was biased towards CD4+. Contracting CD4+ clones turned up mainly in the CM and EM memory subsets, whereas EMRA was where CD8+ clones were enriched.

The sequencer was an Illumina NovaSeq 6000. TCRalpha and TCRbeta cDNA libraries were constructed by 5'RACE with constant-segment primers, with sample barcodes and unique molecular identifiers being introduced. Trizol reagent was used to extract RNA from every sample. Amplification of the libraries took two PCR steps, and the second step added a second sample barcode plus Illumina TruSeq adapters. The libraries were sequenced on an Illumina NovaSeq using 2 x 150 bp paired-end reads. Per the source publication's procedure: With migec v1.2.7, reads were demultiplexed and then collapsed into UMI-guided consensus sequences. Using mixcr v2.1.11, UMI consensuses were aligned to TRA and TRB V and J templates and then assembled into clonotypes. A clonotype was counted as expanded or contracted only when both edgeR and NoisET called the clonotype significant, with the noise models trained on biological replicates. For edgeR calls, the thresholds were a false discovery rate-adjusted p below 0.01 and a log2 fold-change of 1. As an exploratory analysis of dynamics, max-normalized trajectories of the 1000 most abundant clonotypes were examined by PCA with hierarchical clustering. Separately sequenced CD4+ and CD8+ repertoires were used to assign a CD4 or CD8 phenotype to each responding clone. The public reads were reanalyzed by TCRdb: fastp trimming at Q25, MiXCR alignment, in-frame beta chains only. Under each unique CDR3 protein, matching rows form one entry showing the most common genes and DNA. It is TCRdb's table, rather than the study itself, that gives the V and J calls and clone size. Present in this sample are around 300,000 distinct CDR3 sequences, approximately 7.6% of which were seen just once. Roughly 22% of the sample lies in the top ten.

V was cut back by 6 bases and J by 5 bases, leaving a gap of 10 bases between them. The CDR3 numbers 12 residues from cysteine through phenylalanine. The only DNA kept is the CDR3, 36 bases in frame from the first base. This clonotype turned up a few times. Which antigen it targets is not known. This may be a read error: a much more frequent sequence differs by one nucleotide. PBMCs were isolated by Ficoll-Paque density gradient centrifugation. Sequenced: PBMCs or a T cell subset sorted from them (not recorded which). The sequence was obtained from a man aged 18 to 29 who had mild COVID-19 (a few samples of this study predate the infection). The sample titles of this study are shuffled in the database, so cell type and time point are left out; the donor was told from shared clones. This receptor chain uses TRBV12-3 or TRBV12-4 and TRBJ2-5, with the D gene call left open. The CDR3 in this case is CASSPAGETQYF. The DNA sequence follows: TGTGCCAGCAGCCCCGCTGGGGAGACCCAGTACTTC.